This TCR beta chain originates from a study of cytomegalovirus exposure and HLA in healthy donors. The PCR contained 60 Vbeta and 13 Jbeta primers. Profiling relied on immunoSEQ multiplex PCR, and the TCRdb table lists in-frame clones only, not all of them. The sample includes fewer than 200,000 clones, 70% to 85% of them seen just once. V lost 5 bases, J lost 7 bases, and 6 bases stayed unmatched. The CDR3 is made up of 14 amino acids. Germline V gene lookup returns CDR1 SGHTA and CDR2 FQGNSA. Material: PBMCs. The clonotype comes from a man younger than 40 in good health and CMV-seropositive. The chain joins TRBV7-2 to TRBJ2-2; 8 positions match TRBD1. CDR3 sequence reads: CASSRTGWVGELFF. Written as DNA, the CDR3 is TGTGCCAGCAGCCGGACAGGGTGGGTCGGGGAGCTGTTTTTT.